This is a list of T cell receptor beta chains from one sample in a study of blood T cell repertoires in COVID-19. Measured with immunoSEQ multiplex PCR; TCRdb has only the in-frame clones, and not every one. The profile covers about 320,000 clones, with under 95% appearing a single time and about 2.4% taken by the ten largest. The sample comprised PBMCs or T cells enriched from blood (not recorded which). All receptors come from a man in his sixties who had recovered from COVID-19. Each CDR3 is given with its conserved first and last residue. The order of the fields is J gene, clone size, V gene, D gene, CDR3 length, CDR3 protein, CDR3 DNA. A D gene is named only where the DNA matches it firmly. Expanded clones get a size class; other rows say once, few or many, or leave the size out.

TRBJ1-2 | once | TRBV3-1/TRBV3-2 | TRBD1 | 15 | CASRDSRQGWDGYTF | TGTGCCAGCAGGGATTCTCGACAGGGATGGGATGGCTACACCTTC
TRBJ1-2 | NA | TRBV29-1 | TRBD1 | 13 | CREDHGTVVGYTF | TGCAGGGAAGACCACGGGACAGTTGTTGGCTACACCTTC
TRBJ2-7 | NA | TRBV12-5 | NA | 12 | CASGSPPGEQYF | TGTGCTAGTGGTTCCCCCCCGGGCGAGCAGTACTTC
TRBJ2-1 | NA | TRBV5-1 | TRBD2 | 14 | CASSSPSGREEQFF | TGCGCCAGCAGCTCGCCTAGCGGGAGGGAGGAGCAGTTCTTC
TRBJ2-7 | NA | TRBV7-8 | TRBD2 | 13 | CASRPSGSYEQYF | TGTGCCAGCAGGCCTAGCGGCTCCTACGAGCAGTACTTC
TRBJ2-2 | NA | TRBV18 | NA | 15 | CASSLQGVNTGELFF | TGTGCCAGCTCACTACAGGGTGTAAACACCGGGGAGCTGTTTTTT
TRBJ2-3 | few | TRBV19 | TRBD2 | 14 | CASSASGRTDTQYF | TGTGCCAGTAGTGCTAGCGGGAGGACTGATACGCAGTATTTT
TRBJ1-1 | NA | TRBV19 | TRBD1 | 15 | CASTWVSGGGPEAFF | TGTGCCAGTACTTGGGTTTCAGGGGGCGGCCCTGAAGCTTTCTTT
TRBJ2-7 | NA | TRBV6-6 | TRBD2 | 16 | CASSYPGTSGKDEQYF | TGTGCCAGCAGTTACCCAGGGACTAGCGGGAAGGACGAGCAGTACTTC
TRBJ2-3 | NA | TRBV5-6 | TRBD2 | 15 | CASSLGGGDTDTQYF | TGTGCCAGCAGCTTGGGCGGGGGAGACACAGATACGCAGTATTTT
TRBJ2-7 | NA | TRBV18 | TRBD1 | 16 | CASSPRQGGSTYEQYF | TGTGCCAGCTCACCTAGACAGGGGGGTTCTACCTACGAGCAGTACTTC
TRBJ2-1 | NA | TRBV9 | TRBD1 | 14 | CASSPRSGDSEQFF | TGTGCCAGCAGCCCCCGATCCGGGGACAGTGAGCAGTTCTTC
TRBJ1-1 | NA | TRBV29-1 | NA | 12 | CSVRGTNTEAFF | TGCAGCGTAAGGGGCACGAACACTGAAGCTTTCTTT
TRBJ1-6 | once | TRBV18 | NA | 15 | CASSSLDSYNSPLHF | TGTGCCAGCTCATCTTTGGACAGCTATAATTCACCCCTCCACTTT
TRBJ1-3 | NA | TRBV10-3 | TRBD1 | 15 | CAINNGQGYGNTIYF | TGTGCCATCAACAACGGACAGGGTTATGGAAACACCATATATTTT
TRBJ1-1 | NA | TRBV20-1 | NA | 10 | CSAKREEAFF | TGCAGTGCCAAACGCGAGGAAGCTTTCTTT
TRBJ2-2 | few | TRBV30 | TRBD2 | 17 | CAWSGASGRANTGELFF | TGTGCCTGGAGTGGGGCTAGCGGGAGGGCGAACACCGGGGAGCTGTTTTTT
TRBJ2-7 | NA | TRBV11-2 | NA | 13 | CASSPGPSGEQYF | TGTGCCAGCAGCCCCGGCCCCTCGGGCGAGCAGTACTTC
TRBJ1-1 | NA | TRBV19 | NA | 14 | CASSTTGWNTEAFF | TGTGCCAGTAGTACCACAGGGTGGAACACTGAAGCTTTCTTT
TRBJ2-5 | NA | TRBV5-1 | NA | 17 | CASSLEVGAIYGETQYF | TGCGCCAGCAGCTTGGAGGTAGGGGCCATTTATGGGGAGACCCAGTACTTC
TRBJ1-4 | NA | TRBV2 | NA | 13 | CASSGTLNEKLFF | TGTGCCAGCAGCGGGACACTTAATGAAAAACTGTTTTTT
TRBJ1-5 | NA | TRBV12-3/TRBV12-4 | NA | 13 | CASSLAAGLPQHF | TGTGCCAGCAGTTTAGCGGCGGGTCTGCCCCAGCATTTT
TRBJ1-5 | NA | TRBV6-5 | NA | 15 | CASRPQQGINQPQHF | TGTGCCAGTAGGCCACAACAGGGAATCAATCAGCCCCAGCATTTT
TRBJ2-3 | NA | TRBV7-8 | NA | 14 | CASSLGAGPDTQYF | TGTGCCAGCAGCTTAGGGGCAGGCCCAGATACGCAGTATTTT
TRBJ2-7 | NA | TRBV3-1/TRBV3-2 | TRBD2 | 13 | CASSPRSGGSEYF | TGTGCCAGCAGCCCACGCAGCGGCGGGAGTGAGTACTTC
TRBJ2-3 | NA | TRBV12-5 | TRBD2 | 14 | CASGSGLAADTQYF | TGTGCTAGTGGTTCGGGACTAGCGGCAGATACGCAGTATTTT